The clone carrying this T cell receptor beta chain was detected once. V was cut by 4 bases and J by 8 bases, with 15 bases left in between. This CDR3 region has 13 residues. The germline V gene has CDR1 SGHNT and CDR2 YYREEE (reference sequence). This specimen comes from a study of cytotoxic CD8 clonotypes in ibrutinib-treated CLL. Turning to the study itself: Responses: roughly 25 partial, 2 complete; after median approximately six years, approximately 14 stayed remitted, around twelve progressed. Response samples were obtained once patients had received a median approximately 11 months of treatment, range 6 to 36.

Investigators sought sequencing depths of between 1 in 200,000 and 1 in 1 million T cells. Clones were read by immunoSEQ multiplex PCR, and TCRdb kept only the in-frame ones, dropping some. This sample has 16,000 or so clones, with approximately 71% found just once. The material sequenced was PBMCs, taken before ibrutinib treatment. The TCR originated in a human donor with chronic lymphocytic leukemia. This chain links TRBV5-4 with TRBJ1-2, with a possible D match to TRBD1 (6 bases). This chain's CDR3 is CASSADRLGGYTF. CDR3 in DNA: TGTGCCAGCAGCGCCGACAGGCTGGGGGGCTACACCTTC.